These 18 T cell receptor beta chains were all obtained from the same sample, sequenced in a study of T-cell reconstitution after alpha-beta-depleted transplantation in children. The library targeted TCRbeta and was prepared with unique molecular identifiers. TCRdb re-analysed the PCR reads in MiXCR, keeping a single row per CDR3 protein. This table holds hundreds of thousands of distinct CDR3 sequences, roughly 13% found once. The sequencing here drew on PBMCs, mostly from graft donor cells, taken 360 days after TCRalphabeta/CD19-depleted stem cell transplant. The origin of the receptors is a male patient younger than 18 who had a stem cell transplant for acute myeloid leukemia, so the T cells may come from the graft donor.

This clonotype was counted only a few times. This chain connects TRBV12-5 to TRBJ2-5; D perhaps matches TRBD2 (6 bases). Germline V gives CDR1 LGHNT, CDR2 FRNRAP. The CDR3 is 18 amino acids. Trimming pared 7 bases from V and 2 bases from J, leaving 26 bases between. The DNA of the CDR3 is TGTGCTAGTGTTCTTTGGGACCTAATAATGGCGGGGCAAGAGACCCAGTACTTC. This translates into CASVLWDLIMAGQETQYF.

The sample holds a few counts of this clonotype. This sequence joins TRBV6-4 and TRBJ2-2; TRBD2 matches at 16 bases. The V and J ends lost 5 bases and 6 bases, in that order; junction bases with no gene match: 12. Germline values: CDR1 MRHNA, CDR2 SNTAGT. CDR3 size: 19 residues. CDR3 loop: CASSPGLAGGPVLPGELFF. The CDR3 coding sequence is TGTGCCAGCAGTCCGGGACTAGCGGGAGGGCCGGTTTTACCCGGGGAGCTGTTTTTT.

CDR3 loop: CASSLTAAAPYEQYF. The CDR3 region has the DNA TGTGCCAGCAGCTTAACGGCGGCTGCCCCCTACGAGCAGTACTTC. This chain joins TRBV7-3 and TRBJ2-7; no definite D call. Germline V CDR1 and CDR2: SGHTA, FQGTGA. This CDR3 contains 15 residues. V lost 0 bases and J 2 bases, leaving 11 bases between the germline ends.

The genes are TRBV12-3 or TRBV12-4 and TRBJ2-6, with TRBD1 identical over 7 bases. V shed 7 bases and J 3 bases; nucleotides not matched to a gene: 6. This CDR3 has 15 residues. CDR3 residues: CASIETGLGANVLTF. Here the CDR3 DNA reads TGTGCCAGCATTGAGACAGGGCTTGGGGCCAACGTCCTGACTTTC.

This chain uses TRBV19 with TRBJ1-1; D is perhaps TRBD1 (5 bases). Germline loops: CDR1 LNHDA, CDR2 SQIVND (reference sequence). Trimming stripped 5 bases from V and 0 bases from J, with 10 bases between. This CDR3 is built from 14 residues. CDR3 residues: CASSPGFMNTEAFF. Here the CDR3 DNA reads TGTGCCAGTAGTCCAGGGTTCATGAACACTGAAGCTTTCTTT.

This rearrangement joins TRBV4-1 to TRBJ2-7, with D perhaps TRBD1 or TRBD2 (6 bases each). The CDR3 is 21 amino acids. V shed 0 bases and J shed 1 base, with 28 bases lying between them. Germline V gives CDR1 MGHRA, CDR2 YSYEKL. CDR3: CASSQDFPTPPFLGGSYEQYF. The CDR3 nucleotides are TGCGCCAGCAGCCAAGATTTCCCCACCCCCCCTTTTCTAGGGGGGTCCTACGAGCAGTACTTC.

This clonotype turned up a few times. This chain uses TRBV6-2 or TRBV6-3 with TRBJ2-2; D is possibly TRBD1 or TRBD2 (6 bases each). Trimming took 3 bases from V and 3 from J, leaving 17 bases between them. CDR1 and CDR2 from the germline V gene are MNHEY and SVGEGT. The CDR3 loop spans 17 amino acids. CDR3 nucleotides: TGTGCCAGCAGTTATAACCGTATGGGGGGCGACACCGGGGAGCTGTTTTTT. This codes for CASSYNRMGGDTGELFF.

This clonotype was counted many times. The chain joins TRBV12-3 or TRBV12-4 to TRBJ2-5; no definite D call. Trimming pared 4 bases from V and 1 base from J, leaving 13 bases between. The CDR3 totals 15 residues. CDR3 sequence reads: CASSSRRRFQETQYF. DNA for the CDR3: TGTGCCAGCAGTTCTCGTCGCAGGTTCCAAGAGACCCAGTACTTC.

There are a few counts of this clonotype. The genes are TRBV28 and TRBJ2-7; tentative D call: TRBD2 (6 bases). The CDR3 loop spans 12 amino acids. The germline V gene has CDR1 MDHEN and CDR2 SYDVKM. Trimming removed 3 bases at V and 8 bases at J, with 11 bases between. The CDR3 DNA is TGTGCCAGCAGTTTTCGTGCGGGGAAGCAGTACTTC. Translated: CASSFRAGKQYF.

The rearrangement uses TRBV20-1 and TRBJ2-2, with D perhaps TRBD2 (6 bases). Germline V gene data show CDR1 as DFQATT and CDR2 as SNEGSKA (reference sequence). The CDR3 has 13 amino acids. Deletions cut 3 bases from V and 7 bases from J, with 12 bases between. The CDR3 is CSASSGRGGELFF. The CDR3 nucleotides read TGCAGTGCTAGTAGCGGTAGGGGCGGGGAGCTGTTTTTT.

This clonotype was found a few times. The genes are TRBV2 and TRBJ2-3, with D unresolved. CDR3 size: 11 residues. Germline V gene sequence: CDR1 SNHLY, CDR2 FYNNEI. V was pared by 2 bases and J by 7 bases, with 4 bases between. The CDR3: CASSELNTQYF. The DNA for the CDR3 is TGTGCCAGCAGTGAACTGAATACGCAGTATTTT.

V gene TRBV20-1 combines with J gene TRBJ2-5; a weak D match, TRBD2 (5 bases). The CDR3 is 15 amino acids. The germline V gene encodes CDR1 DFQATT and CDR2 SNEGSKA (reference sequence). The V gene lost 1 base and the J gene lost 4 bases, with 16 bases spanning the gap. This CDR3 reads CSARVFETSGETQYF. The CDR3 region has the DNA TGCAGTGCTAGAGTCTTCGAAACTAGTGGAGAGACCCAGTACTTC.

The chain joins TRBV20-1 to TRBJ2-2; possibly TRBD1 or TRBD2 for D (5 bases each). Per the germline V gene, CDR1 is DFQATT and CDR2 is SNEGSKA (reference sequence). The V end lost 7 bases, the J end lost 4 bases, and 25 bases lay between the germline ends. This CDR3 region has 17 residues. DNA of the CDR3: TGCAGTGGCTCGCCATGGGTAACGGGGCAGCCCACCGGGGAGCTGTTTTTT. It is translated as CSGSPWVTGQPTGELFF.

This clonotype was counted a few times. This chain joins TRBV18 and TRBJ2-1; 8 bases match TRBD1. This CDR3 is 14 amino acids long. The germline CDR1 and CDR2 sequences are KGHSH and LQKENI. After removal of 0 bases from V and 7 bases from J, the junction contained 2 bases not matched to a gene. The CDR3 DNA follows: TGTGCCAGCTCACCACCGGACAGGGAGAATGAGCAGTTCTTC. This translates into CASSPPDRENEQFF.

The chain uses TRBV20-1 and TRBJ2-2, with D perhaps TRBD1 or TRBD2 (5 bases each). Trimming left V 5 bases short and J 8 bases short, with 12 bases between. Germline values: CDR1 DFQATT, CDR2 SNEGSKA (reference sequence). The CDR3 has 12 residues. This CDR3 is CSAGGYGGELFF. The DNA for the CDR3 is TGCAGTGCTGGGGGATACGGTGGGGAGCTGTTTTTT.

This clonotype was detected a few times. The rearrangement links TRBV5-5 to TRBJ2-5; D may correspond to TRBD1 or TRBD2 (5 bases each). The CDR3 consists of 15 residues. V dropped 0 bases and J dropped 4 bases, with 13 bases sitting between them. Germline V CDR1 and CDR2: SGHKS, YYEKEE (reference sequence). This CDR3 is CASSLVYGARETQYF. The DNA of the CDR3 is TGTGCCAGCAGCTTGGTTTACGGGGCCCGAGAGACCCAGTACTTC. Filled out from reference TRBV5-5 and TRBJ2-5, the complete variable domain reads DAGVTQSPTHLIKTRGQQVTLRCSPISGHKSVSWYQQVLGQGPQFIFQYYEKEERGRGNFPDRFSARQFPNYSSELNVNALLLGDSALYLCASSLVYGARETQYFGPGTRLLVL.

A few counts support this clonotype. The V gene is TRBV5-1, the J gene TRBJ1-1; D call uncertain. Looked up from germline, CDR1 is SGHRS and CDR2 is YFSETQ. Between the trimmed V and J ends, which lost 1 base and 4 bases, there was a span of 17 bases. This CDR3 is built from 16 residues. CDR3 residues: CASSLNSKRTRTEAFF. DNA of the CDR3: TGCGCCAGCAGCTTGAACAGTAAACGGACGCGCACTGAAGCTTTCTTT.

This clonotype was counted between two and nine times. CDR3 protein: CASSQDLAGGNYEQFF. CDR3 nucleotide sequence: TGTGCCAGCAGCCAAGACTTAGCGGGAGGTAATTATGAGCAGTTCTTC. This chain joins TRBV4-2 and TRBJ2-1; 10 bases map to TRBD2. Trimming took 0 bases from V and 8 from J; bases not matched to a gene: 7. Per the germline V gene, CDR1 is LGHNA and CDR2 is YNFKEQ. The CDR3 is 16 amino acids.